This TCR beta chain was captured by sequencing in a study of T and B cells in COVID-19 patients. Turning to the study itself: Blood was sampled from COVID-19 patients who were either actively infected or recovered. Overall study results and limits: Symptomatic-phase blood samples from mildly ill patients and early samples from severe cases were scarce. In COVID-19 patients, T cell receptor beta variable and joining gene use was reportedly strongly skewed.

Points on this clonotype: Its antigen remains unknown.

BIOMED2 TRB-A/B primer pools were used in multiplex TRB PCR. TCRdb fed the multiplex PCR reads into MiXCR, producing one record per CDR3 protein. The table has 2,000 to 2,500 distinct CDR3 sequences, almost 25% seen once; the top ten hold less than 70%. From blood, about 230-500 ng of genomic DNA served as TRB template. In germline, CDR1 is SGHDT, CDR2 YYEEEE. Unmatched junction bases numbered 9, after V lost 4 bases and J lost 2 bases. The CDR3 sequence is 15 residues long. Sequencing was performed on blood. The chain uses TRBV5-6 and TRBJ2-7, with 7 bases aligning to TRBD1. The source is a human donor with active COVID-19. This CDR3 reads CASSLVKGQTYEQYF. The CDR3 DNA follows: TGTGCCAGCAGCCTAGTAAAGGGACAGACCTACGAGCAGTACTTC.